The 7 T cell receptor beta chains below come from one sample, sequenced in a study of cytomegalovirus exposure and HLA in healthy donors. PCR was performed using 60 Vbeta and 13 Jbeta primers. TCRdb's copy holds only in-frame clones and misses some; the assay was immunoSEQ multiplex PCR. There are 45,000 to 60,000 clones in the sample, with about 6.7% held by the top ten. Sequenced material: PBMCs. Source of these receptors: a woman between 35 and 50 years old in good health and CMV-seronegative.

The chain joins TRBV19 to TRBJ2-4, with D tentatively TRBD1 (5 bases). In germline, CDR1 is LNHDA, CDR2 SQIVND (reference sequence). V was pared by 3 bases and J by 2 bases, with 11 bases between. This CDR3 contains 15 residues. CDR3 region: CASSIPSGTKNIQYF. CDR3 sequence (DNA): TGTGCCAGTAGTATCCCCTCAGGGACCAAAAACATTCAGTACTTC.

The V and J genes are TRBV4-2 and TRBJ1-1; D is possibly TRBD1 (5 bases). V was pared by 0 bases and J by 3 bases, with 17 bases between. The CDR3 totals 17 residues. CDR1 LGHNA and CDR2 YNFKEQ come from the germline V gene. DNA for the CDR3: TGTGCCAGCAGCCAAGATTCTCTTGGTGGGGCGGACACTGAAGCTTTCTTT. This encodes CASSQDSLGGADTEAFF.

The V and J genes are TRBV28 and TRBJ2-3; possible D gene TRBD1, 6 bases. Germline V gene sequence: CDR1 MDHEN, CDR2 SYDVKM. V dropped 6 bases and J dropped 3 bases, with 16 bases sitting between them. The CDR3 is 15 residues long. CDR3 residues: CASSRYETGTDTQYF. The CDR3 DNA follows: TGTGCCAGCAGCCGCTACGAAACAGGGACAGATACGCAGTATTTT.

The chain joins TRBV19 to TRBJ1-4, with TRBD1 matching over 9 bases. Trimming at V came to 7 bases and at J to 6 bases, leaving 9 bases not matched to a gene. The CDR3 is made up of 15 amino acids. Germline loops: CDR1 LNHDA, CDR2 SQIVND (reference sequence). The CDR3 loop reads CASTPGQGIDEKLFF. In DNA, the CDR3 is TGTGCCAGTACCCCGGGACAGGGAATTGATGAAAAACTGTTTTTT.

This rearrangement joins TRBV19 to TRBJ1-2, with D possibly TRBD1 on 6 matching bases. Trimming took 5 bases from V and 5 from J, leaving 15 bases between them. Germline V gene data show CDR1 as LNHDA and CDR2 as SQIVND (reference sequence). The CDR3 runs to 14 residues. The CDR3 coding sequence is TGTGCCAGTAGTGGTCAGGGGCGAGGGTATGGCTACACCTTC. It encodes CASSGQGRGYGYTF.

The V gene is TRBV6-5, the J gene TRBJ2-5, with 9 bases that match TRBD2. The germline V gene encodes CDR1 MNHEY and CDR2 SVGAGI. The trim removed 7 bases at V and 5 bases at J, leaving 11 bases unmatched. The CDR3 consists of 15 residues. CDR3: CASTGAGGSHETQYF. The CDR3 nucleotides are TGTGCCAGCACCGGAGCGGGGGGATCCCACGAGACCCAGTACTTC.

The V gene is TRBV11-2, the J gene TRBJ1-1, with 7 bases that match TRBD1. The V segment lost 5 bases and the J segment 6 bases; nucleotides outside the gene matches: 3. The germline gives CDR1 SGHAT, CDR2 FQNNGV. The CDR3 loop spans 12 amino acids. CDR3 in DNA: TGTGCCAGCAGCCCCGACAGGGCTGAAGCTTTCTTT. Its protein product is CASSPDRAEAFF.